The rows below give T cell receptor beta chains drawn from one sample of a study of TIL therapy for anti-PD-1-resistant metastatic lung cancer. Sequenced by immunoSEQ multiplex PCR; TCRdb stores in-frame clones only, minus some. The sample includes just under 60,000 clones, 69% of them seen just once. The starting material was blood, obtained at baseline. All receptors come from a person aged 25 to 85 with non-small cell lung cancer. Both conserved end residues are part of each CDR3. D genes are given only for firm matches. The listing skips clone size in some rows; elsewhere it reads once, few, many or a size class.

V gene,clone size,J gene,D gene,CDR3 DNA,CDR3 protein
TRBV25-1,-,TRBJ1-5,-,TGTGCCAGCAGTCCAAGGGGTGAGAATAATCAGCCCCAGCATTTT,CASSPRGENNQPQHF
TRBV11-2,-,TRBJ2-2,-,TGTGCCAGCAGCTGGGGAGCAGCGAACACCGGGGAGCTGTTTTTT,CASSWGAANTGELFF
TRBV6-1,-,TRBJ2-7,-,TGTGCCAGCAAACCGTTCTACGCTCCCCCAATGGCCAACTTC,CASKPFYAPPMANF
TRBV30,-,TRBJ1-5,TRBD1,TGTGCCTGGCGGGACAGGGAGGGTCAGCCCCAGCATTTT,CAWRDREGQPQHF
TRBV5-6,-,TRBJ2-7,-,TGTGCCAGCAGCTTTTCCCCTGGGACACCCTACGAGCAGTACTTC,CASSFSPGTPYEQYF
TRBV4-2,-,TRBJ1-4,-,TGTGCCAGCAGCCAAGGTGTCGCCTCAACTAATGAAAAACTGTTTTTT,CASSQGVASTNEKLFF
TRBV5-4,few,TRBJ2-1,-,TGTGCCATGGCGGTTGGGCCGAACAATGAGCAGTTCTTC,CAMAVGPNNEQFF
TRBV6-5,-,TRBJ2-2,TRBD2,TGTGCCAGCAGTCCGAGACTAGCGGCCACCGGGGAGCTGTTTTTT,CASSPRLAATGELFF
TRBV7-3,-,TRBJ2-1,TRBD2,TGTGCCAGCAGACGGACTAGAGACAATGAGCAGTTCTTC,CASRRTRDNEQFF
TRBV5-6,-,TRBJ2-5,-,TGTGCCAGCAGCTTGAGGGAGACCCAGTACTTC,CASSLRETQYF
TRBV5-1,-,TRBJ2-1,TRBD2,TGCGCCAGCATGACTAGCGGAGACTCCTACAATGAGCAGTTCTTC,CASMTSGDSYNEQFF
TRBV4-1,-,TRBJ2-1,-,TGCGCCAGCAGCCAAGATCGAACCGGGAAAGGCTTCTTC,CASSQDRTGKGFF
TRBV11-3,-,TRBJ2-3,-,TGTGCCAGCAGTCGGGATCATGACACAGATACGCAGTATTTT,CASSRDHDTDTQYF
TRBV7-7,-,TRBJ2-1,TRBD1,TGTGCTAGCAGTAACGGGACAGCCTCCTACAATGAGCAGTTCTTC,CASSNGTASYNEQFF